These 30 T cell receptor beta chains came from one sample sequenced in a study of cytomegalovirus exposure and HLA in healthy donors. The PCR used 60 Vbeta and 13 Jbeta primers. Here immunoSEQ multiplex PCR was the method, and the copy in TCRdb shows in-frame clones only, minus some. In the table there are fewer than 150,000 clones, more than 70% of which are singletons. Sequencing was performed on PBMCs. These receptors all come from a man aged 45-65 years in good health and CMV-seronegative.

CDR3 in DNA: TGTGCCAGCAGCTTACGGGGGGGGAACAATGAGCAGTTCTTC. Its translation: CASSLRGGNNEQFF. V is TRBV5-4 and J is TRBJ2-1; 8 bases match TRBD2. This CDR3 has 14 amino acids. With V trimmed by 2 bases and J by 5 bases, 3 bases remained unmatched. Germline loops: CDR1 SGHNT, CDR2 YYREEE (reference sequence).

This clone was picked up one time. CDR3 nucleotides: TGCAGCGTTTCACTAGCGGGTACCGGGGAGCTGTTTTTT. Encoded protein: CSVSLAGTGELFF. The rearrangement joins TRBV29-1 to TRBJ2-2, with 9 bases matching TRBD2. Losses at the gene ends were 5 bases for V and 5 bases for J; bases not matched to a gene: 3. This CDR3 has 13 amino acids. Germline CDR1 SQVTM, CDR2 ANQGSEA.

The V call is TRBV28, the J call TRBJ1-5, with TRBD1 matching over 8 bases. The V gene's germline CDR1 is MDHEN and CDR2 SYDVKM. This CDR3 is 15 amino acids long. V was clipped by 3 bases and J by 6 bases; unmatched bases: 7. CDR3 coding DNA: TGTGCCAGCAGTTTGCGGCAGGGGGCTGCTCAGCCCCAGCATTTT. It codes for CASSLRQGAAQPQHF.

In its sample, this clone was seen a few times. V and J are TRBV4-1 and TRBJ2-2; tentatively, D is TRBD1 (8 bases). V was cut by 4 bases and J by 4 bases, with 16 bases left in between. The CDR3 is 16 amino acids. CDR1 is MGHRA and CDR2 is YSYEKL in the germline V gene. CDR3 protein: CASSRAGTGLTGELFF. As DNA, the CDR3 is TGCGCCAGCAGCCGAGCGGGGACAGGACTCACCGGGGAGCTGTTTTTT.

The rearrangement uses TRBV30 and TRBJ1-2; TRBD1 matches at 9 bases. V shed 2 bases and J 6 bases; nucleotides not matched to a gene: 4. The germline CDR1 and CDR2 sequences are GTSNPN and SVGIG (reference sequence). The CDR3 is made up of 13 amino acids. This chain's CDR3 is CAWSRDRVNGYTF. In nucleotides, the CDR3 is TGTGCCTGGAGTCGGGACAGGGTGAATGGCTACACCTTC.

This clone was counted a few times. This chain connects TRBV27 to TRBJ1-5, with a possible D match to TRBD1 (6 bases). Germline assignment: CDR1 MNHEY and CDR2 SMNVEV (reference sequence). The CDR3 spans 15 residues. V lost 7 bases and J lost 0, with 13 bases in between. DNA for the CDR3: TGTGCCAGCAAAAGGACAGATCATAGCAATCAGCCCCAGCATTTT. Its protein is CASKRTDHSNQPQHF.

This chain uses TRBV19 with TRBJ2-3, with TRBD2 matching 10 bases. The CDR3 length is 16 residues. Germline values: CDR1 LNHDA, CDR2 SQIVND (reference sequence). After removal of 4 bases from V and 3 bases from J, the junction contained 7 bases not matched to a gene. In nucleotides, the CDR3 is TGTGCCAGTAGTACCAGCGGGGGGGCTTTTACAGATACGCAGTATTTT. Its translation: CASSTSGGAFTDTQYF.

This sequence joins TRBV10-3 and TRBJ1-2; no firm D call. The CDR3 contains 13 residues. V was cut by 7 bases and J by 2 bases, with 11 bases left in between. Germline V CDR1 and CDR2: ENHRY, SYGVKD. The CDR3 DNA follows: TGTGCCATCACCCCGGGCGGGAACTATGGCTACACCTTC. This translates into CAITPGGNYGYTF.

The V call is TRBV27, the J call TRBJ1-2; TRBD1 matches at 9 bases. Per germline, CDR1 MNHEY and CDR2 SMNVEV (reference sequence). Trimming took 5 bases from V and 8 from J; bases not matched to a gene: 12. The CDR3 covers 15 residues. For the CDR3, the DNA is TGTGCCAGCAGTCCTACGCGGATGGGGACAGGGGGCTACACCTTC. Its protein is CASSPTRMGTGGYTF.

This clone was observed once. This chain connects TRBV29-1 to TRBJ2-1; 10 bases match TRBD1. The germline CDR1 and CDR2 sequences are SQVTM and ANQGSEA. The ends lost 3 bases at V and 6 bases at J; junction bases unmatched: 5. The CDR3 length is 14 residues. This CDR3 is CSVEPRDRGNEQFF. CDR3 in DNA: TGCAGCGTTGAGCCCCGGGACAGGGGCAATGAGCAGTTCTTC.

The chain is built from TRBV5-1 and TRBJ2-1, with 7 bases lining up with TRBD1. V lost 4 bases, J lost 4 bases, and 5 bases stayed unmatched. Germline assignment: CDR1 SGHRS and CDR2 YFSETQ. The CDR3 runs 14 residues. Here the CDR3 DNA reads TGCGCCAGCAGCATAGGACAGGTTTACAATGAGCAGTTCTTC. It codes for CASSIGQVYNEQFF.

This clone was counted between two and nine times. This chain's CDR3 is CASSRGTSGHNEQFF. The DNA for the CDR3 is TGTGCCAGCAGCCGTGGGACTAGCGGACACAATGAGCAGTTCTTC. The rearrangement joins TRBV6-5 to TRBJ2-1; 11 bases fit TRBD2. Germline-derived CDR1 and CDR2 are MNHEY and SVGAGI. CDR3 size: 15 residues. Trimming took 6 bases from V and 5 from J; bases not matched to a gene: 6.

CDR3 sequence reads: CASSLVDGADTQYF. For the CDR3, the DNA is TGTGCCAGCAGCTTAGTAGATGGTGCAGATACGCAGTATTTT. V gene TRBV7-3 combines with J gene TRBJ2-3; D not resolved. The CDR3 length is 14 residues. Trimming stripped 2 bases from V and 4 bases from J, with 10 bases between. Germline V gene sequence: CDR1 SGHTA, CDR2 FQGTGA. Drawing the rest from reference TRBV7-3 and TRBJ2-3, the complete variable domain is GAGVSQTPSNKVTEKGKYVELRCDPISGHTALYWYRQSLGQGPEFLIYFQGTGAADDSGLPNDRFFAVRPEGSVSTLKIQRTERGDSAVYLCASSLVDGADTQYFGPGTRLTVL.

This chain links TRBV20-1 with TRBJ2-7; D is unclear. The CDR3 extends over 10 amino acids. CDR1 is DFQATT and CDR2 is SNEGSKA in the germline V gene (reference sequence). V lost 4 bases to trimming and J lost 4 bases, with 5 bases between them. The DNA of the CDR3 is TGCAGTGCTACTAAATACGAGCAGTACTTC. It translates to CSATKYEQYF.

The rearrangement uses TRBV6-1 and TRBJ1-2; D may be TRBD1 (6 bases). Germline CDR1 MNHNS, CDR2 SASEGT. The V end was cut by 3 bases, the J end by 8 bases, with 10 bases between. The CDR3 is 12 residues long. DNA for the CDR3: TGTGCCAGCAGTGAGGGGGCTTGGGGCTACACCTTC. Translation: CASSEGAWGYTF.

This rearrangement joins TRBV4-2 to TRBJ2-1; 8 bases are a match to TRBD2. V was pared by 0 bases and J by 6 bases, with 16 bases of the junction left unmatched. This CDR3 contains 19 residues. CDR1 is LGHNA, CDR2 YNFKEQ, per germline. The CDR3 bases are TGTGCCAGCAGCCAAGATGAAACGGTAGGCGGGGGGCCCCTCAATGAGCAGTTCTTC. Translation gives CASSQDETVGGGPLNEQFF.

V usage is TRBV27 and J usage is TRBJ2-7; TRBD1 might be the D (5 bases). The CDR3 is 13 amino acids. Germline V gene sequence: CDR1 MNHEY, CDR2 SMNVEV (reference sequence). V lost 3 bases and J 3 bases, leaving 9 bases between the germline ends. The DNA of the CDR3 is TGTGCCAGCAGTTTTGGTCAGGGCTACGAGCAGTACTTC. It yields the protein CASSFGQGYEQYF.

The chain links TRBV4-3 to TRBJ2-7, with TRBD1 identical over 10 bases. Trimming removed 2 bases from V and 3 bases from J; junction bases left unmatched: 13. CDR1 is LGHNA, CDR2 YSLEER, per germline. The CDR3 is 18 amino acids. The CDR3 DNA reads TGCGCCAGCAGCCAATGGGGGGACCGGGACAGGGGAATCTACGAGCAGTACTTC. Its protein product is CASSQWGDRDRGIYEQYF.

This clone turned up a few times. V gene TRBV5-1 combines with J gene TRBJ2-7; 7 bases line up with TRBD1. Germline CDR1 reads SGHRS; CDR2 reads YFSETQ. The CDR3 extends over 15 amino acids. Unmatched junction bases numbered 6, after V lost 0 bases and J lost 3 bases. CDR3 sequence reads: CASSLERGLSYEQYF. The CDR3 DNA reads TGCGCCAGCAGCTTGGAGAGGGGGCTGAGCTACGAGCAGTACTTC.

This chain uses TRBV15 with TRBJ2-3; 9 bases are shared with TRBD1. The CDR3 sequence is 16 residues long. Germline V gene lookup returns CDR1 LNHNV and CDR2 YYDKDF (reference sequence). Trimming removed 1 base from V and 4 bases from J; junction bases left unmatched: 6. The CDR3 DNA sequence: TGTGCCACCAGCAGAGTGGGACAGGGTGGGGCAGATACGCAGTATTTT. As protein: CATSRVGQGGADTQYF.

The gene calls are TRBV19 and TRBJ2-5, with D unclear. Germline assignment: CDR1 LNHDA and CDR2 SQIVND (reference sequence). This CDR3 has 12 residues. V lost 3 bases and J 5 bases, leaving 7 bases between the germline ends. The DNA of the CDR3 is TGTGCCAGTAGTATGAGGCGGGAGACCCAGTACTTC. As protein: CASSMRRETQYF.

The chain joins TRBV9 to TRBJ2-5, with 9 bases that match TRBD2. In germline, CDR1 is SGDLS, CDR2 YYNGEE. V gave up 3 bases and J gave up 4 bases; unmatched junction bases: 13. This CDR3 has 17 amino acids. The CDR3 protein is CASSARLAVQGGETQYF. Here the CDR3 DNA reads TGTGCCAGCAGCGCTAGACTAGCGGTTCAAGGGGGAGAGACCCAGTACTTC. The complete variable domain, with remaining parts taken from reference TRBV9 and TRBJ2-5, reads DSGVTQTPKHLITATGQRVTLRCSPRSGDLSVYWYQQSLDQGLQFLIQYYNGEERAKGNILERFSAQQFPDLHSELNLSSLELGDSALYFCASSARLAVQGGETQYFGPGTRLLVL.

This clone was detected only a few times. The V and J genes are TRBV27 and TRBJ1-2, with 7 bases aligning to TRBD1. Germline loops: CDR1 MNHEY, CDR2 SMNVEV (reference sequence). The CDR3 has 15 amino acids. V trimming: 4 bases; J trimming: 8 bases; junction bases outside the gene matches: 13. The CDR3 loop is CASSSDRRSVGGYTF. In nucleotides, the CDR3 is TGTGCCAGCAGTTCGGACAGGCGAAGTGTCGGCGGCTACACCTTC.

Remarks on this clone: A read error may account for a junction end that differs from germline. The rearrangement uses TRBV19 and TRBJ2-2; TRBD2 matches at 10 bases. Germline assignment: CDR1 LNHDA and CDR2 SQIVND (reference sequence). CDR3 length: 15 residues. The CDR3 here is CSSSKLAGVTGELFF. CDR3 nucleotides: TGTTCCAGTAGTAAGCTAGCGGGAGTAACCGGGGAGCTGTTTTTT.

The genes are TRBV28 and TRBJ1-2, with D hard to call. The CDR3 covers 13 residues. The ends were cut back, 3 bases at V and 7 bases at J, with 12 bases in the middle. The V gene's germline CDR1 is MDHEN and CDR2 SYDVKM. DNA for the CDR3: TGTGCCAGCAGTTTTGGGCAGGTCCTTGGCTACACCTTC. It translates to CASSFGQVLGYTF.

CDR3 residues: CASSYLGGGHQETQYF. The DNA for the CDR3 is TGTGCCAGCAGTTATCTTGGCGGGGGGCACCAAGAGACCCAGTACTTC. This sequence joins TRBV6-5 and TRBJ2-5; 8 bases are shared with TRBD2. With V trimmed by 3 bases and J by 0 bases, 6 bases remained unmatched. The germline V gene has CDR1 MNHEY and CDR2 SVGAGI. The CDR3 covers 16 residues.

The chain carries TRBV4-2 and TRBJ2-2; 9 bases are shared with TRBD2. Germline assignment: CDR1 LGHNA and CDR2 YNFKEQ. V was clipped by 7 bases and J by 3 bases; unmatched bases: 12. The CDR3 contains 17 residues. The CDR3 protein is CASTEMPSGIDTGELFF. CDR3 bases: TGTGCCAGCACCGAAATGCCTAGCGGGATTGACACCGGGGAGCTGTTTTTT.

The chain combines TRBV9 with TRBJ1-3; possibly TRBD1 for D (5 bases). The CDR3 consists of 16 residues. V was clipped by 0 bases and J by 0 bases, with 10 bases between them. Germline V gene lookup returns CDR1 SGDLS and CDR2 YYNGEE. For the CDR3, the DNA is TGTGCCAGCAGCGTAGGGGGGGGGAGCTCTGGAAACACCATATATTTT. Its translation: CASSVGGGSSGNTIYF.

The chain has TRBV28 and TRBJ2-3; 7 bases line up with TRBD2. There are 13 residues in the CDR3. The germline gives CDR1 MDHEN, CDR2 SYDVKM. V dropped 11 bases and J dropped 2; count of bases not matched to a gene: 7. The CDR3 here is CASGRGDTDTQYF. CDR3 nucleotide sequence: TGTGCCTCAGGGAGGGGAGACACAGATACGCAGTATTTT.

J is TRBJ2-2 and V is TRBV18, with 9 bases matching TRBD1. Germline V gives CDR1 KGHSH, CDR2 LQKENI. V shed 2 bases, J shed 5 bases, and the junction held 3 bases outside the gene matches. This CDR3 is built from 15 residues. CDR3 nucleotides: TGTGCCAGCTCACCAGGGACAGGGAAGACCGGGGAGCTGTTTTTT. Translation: CASSPGTGKTGELFF.